This T cell receptor beta chain emerged from a study of T cell responses to AZD1222 COVID-19 vaccine. Remarks on this clone: No antigen is known for it.

Method: immunoSEQ multiplex PCR; TCRdb's copy keeps in-frame clones and lacks some. Of over 120,000 clones in the sample, 75% to 90% were seen once. Germline-derived CDR1 and CDR2 are MNHNS and SASEGT. Trimming removed 3 bases from V and 0 bases from J, with 6 bases in between. This CDR3 is 13 amino acids long. Regarding the study as a whole: Clonal diversity may have been underestimated in mostly white British donors. Baseline testing showed seropositivity in only six AZD1222 recipients.

The origin of this receptor is an adult in good health. The chain combines TRBV6-1 with TRBJ2-7; no firm D call. This sample comprised peripheral blood, obtained on day 0 of AZD1222 vaccination. CDR3 nucleotide sequence: TGTGCCAGCAGTGATACGAACTCCTACGAGCAGTACTTC. Amino acids: CASSDTNSYEQYF.